Listed below are T cell receptor beta chains from one sample, sequenced in a study of T-cell memory formation after mild COVID-19. TCRdb reprocessed the 5' RACE reads via MiXCR and lists one record per CDR3 protein. The table records a few hundred thousand distinct CDR3 sequences, around 16% of them present only once. The sequenced sample was PBMCs or a T cell subset sorted from them (not recorded which). The receptors come from a man between 18 and 35 years old who had mild COVID-19 (a few samples of this study predate the infection). Cell type and time point are not known. CDR3s include the opening cysteine and the closing phenylalanine or tryptophan. Fields, in order: J gene, D gene, V gene, clone size, CDR3 DNA, CDR3 protein. D genes are given only for firm matches. A clone size is listed for some rows: how often the clone was seen (once, few, many), or a class if it is expanded.

>TRBJ1-1|.|TRBV5-1|few
TGCGCCAGCAGCTTCGACAGCCTCCGGAACACTGAAGCTTTCTTT
CASSFDSLRNTEAFF
>TRBJ1-2|.|TRBV5-1|.
TGCGCCAGCAGCTTGGATGTCTCCGGGGCCCTTGGCTACACCTTC
CASSLDVSGALGYTF
>TRBJ1-1|TRBD1|TRBV11-2|.
TGTGCCAGCAGCACCCGACAGGGGCTGGACACTGAAGCTTTCTTT
CASSTRQGLDTEAFF
>TRBJ1-5|.|TRBV7-9|.
TGTGCCAGCAGCTTGTCTCAGGGTGGCAATCAGCCCCAGCATTTT
CASSLSQGGNQPQHF
>TRBJ2-5|.|TRBV7-2|many
TGTGCCAGCAGCCCCGCGAGGGGCTCGGGAGAGACCCAGTACTTC
CASSPARGSGETQYF
>TRBJ2-1|TRBD2|TRBV5-1|.
TGCGCCAGCAGCGGGAGGCTAGCGGGGGGACACAATGAGCAGTTCTTC
CASSGRLAGGHNEQFF
>TRBJ2-3|TRBD2|TRBV4-3|.
TGCGCCAGCAGCCGCGGGGGGGCGAGGGATACGCAGTATTTT
CASSRGGARDTQYF
>TRBJ2-5|TRBD2|TRBV12-3/TRBV12-4|.
TGTGCCAGCAGTTCACTAGCGGGGGGGTTTGCTTTAGAGACCCAGTACTTC
CASSSLAGGFALETQYF
>TRBJ2-5|TRBD2|TRBV7-9|many
TGTGCCAGCAGCCCCACCCTCTCCGGGACTAGCGGGACAAGGGGGGCCCAGTACTTC
CASSPTLSGTSGTRGAQYF
>TRBJ1-1|.|TRBV29-1|few
TGCAGCGTCGTAAACCTCACAGAAGCTTTCTTT
CSVVNLTEAFF
>TRBJ1-2|.|TRBV29-1|.
TGCAGCGTTCGGAATCCTTATGGCTACACCTTC
CSVRNPYGYTF
>TRBJ2-1|.|TRBV20-1|few
TGCAGTGCTAAGCCCCTAGGAGGATCCTACAATGAGCAGTTCTTC
CSAKPLGGSYNEQFF
>TRBJ2-2|.|TRBV12-3/TRBV12-4|.
TGTGCCAGCAGTTTCGGGACCGACCTGGGCGGGGAGCTGTTTTTT
CASSFGTDLGGELFF
>TRBJ1-1|.|TRBV12-3/TRBV12-4|.
TGTGCCAGCAGTTTTCAGGGGATGATGAACACTGAAGCTTTCTTT
CASSFQGMMNTEAFF
>TRBJ2-1|.|TRBV20-1|.
TGCAGTGCTCTTACAAACAGGGCTGATGAGCAGTTCTTC
CSALTNRADEQFF
>TRBJ1-1|.|TRBV11-2|many
TGTGCCAGCAGCTTAGAGTGGAGGCAGAGGAACACTGAAGCTTTCTTT
CASSLEWRQRNTEAFF
>TRBJ2-5|TRBD2|TRBV7-2|many
TGTGCCAGCAGCTTACTTTCGGGTAGCGGGGGGCCCTGGAAGACCCAGTACTTC
CASSLLSGSGGPWKTQYF
>TRBJ1-6|.|TRBV12-3/TRBV12-4|.
TGTGCCAGCAGTTTTCTGGGACCCCTCCACTTT
CASSFLGPLHF
>TRBJ1-4|.|TRBV5-1|.
TGCGCCAGCAGGGCAACAGGCGGGAGTGAAAAACTGTTTTTT
CASRATGGSEKLFF
>TRBJ2-5|TRBD1|TRBV28|few
TGTGCCAGCAGCTCCCCCCTGGGGGGACAGGGTGGGGAGACCCAGTACTTC
CASSSPLGGQGGETQYF
>TRBJ2-7|.|TRBV5-6|few
TGTGCCAGCAGCTTGGCCCTCTACGAGCAGTACTTC
CASSLALYEQYF
>TRBJ2-3|.|TRBV29-1|few
TGCAGCGTTGGCTCAGAAATGACAGATACGCAGTATTTT
CSVGSEMTDTQYF
>TRBJ2-1|TRBD2|TRBV20-1|.
TGCAGTGCTTCCCGCACTGGACTAGCCAATGAGCAGTTCTTC
CSASRTGLANEQFF
>TRBJ2-7|TRBD1|TRBV27|.
TGTGCCAGCAGTGTGAGGACAGGGGGCTACGAGCAGTACTTC
CASSVRTGGYEQYF
>TRBJ1-1|.|TRBV19|.
TGTGCCAGTAGATGGTCCCGGACGGCCACTGAAGCTTTCTTT
CASRWSRTATEAFF
>TRBJ1-2|TRBD1|TRBV7-6|.
TGTGCCAGCAGCCGCGGGACAGAGGCTGGCTACACCTTC
CASSRGTEAGYTF
>TRBJ1-5|TRBD1|TRBV7-9|few
TGTGCCAGCAGCTTAGCATTGGACAGGGGGGATCAGCCCCAGCATTTT
CASSLALDRGDQPQHF
>TRBJ2-1|.|TRBV5-5|few
TGTGCCAGCAGCTTGGCGTATGGATATGAGCAGTTCTTC
CASSLAYGYEQFF
>TRBJ2-5|TRBD1|TRBV7-2|few
TGTGCCAGCAGCTCCGCGAGACAGGGTGGGCTAGAGACCCAGTACTTC
CASSSARQGGLETQYF
>TRBJ2-3|TRBD2|TRBV2|.
TGTGCCAGCCGACTAGCGGGGGTCACAGATACGCAGTATTTT
CASRLAGVTDTQYF
>TRBJ1-1|TRBD1|TRBV5-1|few
TGCGCCAGCAGCTTACGACAGGGGTTTAATGAAGCTTTCTTT
CASSLRQGFNEAFF
>TRBJ2-5|TRBD2|TRBV7-2|few
TGTGCCAGCAGCCCCCGGGACTACCCTAGAGAGACCCAGTACTTC
CASSPRDYPRETQYF
>TRBJ2-3|TRBD2|TRBV7-9|few
TGTGCCAGCAGCCCACGCGGGGGGGCCCCAGATACGCAGTATTTT
CASSPRGGAPDTQYF
>TRBJ2-1|TRBD2|TRBV5-1|few
TGCGCCAGCAGCTCGACTAGCGGGGCCACTACAAGCACTGAGCAGTTCTTC
CASSSTSGATTSTEQFF
>TRBJ1-5|.|TRBV6-1|few
TGTGCCAGCAGTGAAGGATATCAGCCCCAGCATTTT
CASSEGYQPQHF
>TRBJ1-1|.|TRBV29-1|.
TGCAGCGGGAAGGATCTGGGGACTGAAGCTTTCTTT
CSGKDLGTEAFF
>TRBJ1-2|.|TRBV20-1|.
TGCAGTGCTCGAGTGGGGCGCGGCTATGGCTACACCTTC
CSARVGRGYGYTF
>TRBJ2-4|.|TRBV18|.
TGTGCCAGCTCACCGTCGGACAGCAAAAACATTCAGTACTTC
CASSPSDSKNIQYF
>TRBJ1-6|.|TRBV30|.
TGTGCCTGGAGTGTACAGGAGGCGACACCCCTCCACTTT
CAWSVQEATPLHF
>TRBJ1-2|.|TRBV10-3|few
TGTGCCATCAGGACCGGATCGATTAACTATGGCTACACCTTC
CAIRTGSINYGYTF
>TRBJ1-1|.|TRBV6-1|.
TGTGCCAGCAGCGGTACAGGGTCTCGTCTGGAAGCTTTCTTT
CASSGTGSRLEAFF
>TRBJ2-3|TRBD2|TRBV10-3|few
TGTGCCATCAGTGACCCTAGCGGGGACACAGATACGCAGTATTTT
CAISDPSGDTDTQYF